The 19 T cell receptor beta chains presented below share a single source sample, sequenced in a study of T-cell memory formation after mild COVID-19. TCRdb reprocessed the 5' RACE reads via MiXCR and lists one record per CDR3 protein. The sample includes 300,000 to 400,000 distinct CDR3 sequences, around 27% seen only once; the top ten take roughly 12%. Sequenced material: PBMCs or a T cell subset sorted from them (not recorded which). All receptors come from an adult woman who had mild COVID-19 (a few samples of this study predate the infection). Cell type and time point are not known.

This chain uses TRBV9 with TRBJ1-2; D is possibly TRBD1 (6 bases). Germline V CDR1 and CDR2: SGDLS, YYNGEE. The ends were cut back, 0 bases at V and 1 base at J, with 16 bases in the middle. CDR3 length equals 17 residues. The CDR3 DNA sequence: TGTGCCAGCAGCGTAGATCTGGGGGCGAACCGTAACTATGGCTACACCTTC. Translating it yields CASSVDLGANRNYGYTF. Variable domain in full (rest from reference TRBV9 and TRBJ1-2): DSGVTQTPKHLITATGQRVTLRCSPRSGDLSVYWYQQSLDQGLQFLIQYYNGEERAKGNILERFSAQQFPDLHSELNLSSLELGDSALYFCASSVDLGANRNYGYTFGSGTRLTVV.

This clonotype was counted a few times. The chain is built from TRBV3-1 and TRBJ1-1, with unresolved D. The V end lost 3 bases, the J end lost 4 bases, and 12 bases lay between the germline ends. Germline V gives CDR1 LGHDT, CDR2 YNNKEL (reference sequence). The CDR3 covers 14 residues. The CDR3 DNA sequence: TGTGCCAGCAGCCAGCCCGGACTGGGCACTGAAGCTTTCTTT. Translation: CASSQPGLGTEAFF.

This clonotype was detected only a few times. The gene calls are TRBV7-2 and TRBJ2-3, with 10 bases fitting TRBD2. The CDR3 is made up of 15 amino acids. Germline V gene sequence: CDR1 SGHTA, CDR2 FQGNSA. The V and J ends lost 5 bases and 2 bases, in that order; junction bases with no gene match: 4. The CDR3 nucleotides are TGTGCCAGCAGCCGGACTAGCGGATACACAGATACGCAGTATTTT. Its translation: CASSRTSGYTDTQYF.

CDR3 bases: TGTGCCAGCAGCTTAGGAGGTTGGGGCAATCAGCCCCAGCATTTT. Its translation: CASSLGGWGNQPQHF. The chain carries TRBV7-8 and TRBJ1-5; D gene unclear. V was trimmed by 1 base and J by 2 bases, leaving 9 bases between them. CDR1 and CDR2 from the germline V gene are SGHVS and FQNEAQ. CDR3 size: 15 residues.

This rearrangement joins TRBV6-1 to TRBJ1-5; D is uncertain. The CDR3 is made up of 15 amino acids. V was pared by 4 bases and J by 3 bases, with 13 bases between. In germline, CDR1 is MNHNS, CDR2 SASEGT. This chain's CDR3 is CASSAGPASNQPQHF. The CDR3 nucleotides read TGTGCCAGCAGTGCAGGTCCCGCGTCCAATCAGCCCCAGCATTTT.

Notes on this clonotype: Relative to the germline gene, one junction end is altered; a read error may explain this. CDR3 in DNA: TGCAGTGCTGGAGAAGGGGGACCGAAGTCCCTTTGTTTCTTC. Residues: CSAGEGGPKSLCFF. The rearrangement links TRBV20-1 to TRBJ2-1; possible D gene TRBD1, 6 bases. The length of the CDR3 is 14 residues. Germline CDR1 is DFQATT and CDR2 is SNEGSKA (reference sequence).

This clonotype was counted only a few times. The V and J genes are TRBV24-1 and TRBJ2-3; TRBD1 aligns across 7 bases. J gave up 5 bases and V 3 bases, and 4 bases lay outside the gene matches. Germline CDR1 reads KGHDR; CDR2 reads SFDVKD. CDR3 length: 14 residues. The DNA of the CDR3 is TGTGCCACCAGTGATACCAACAGGGGAGATACGCAGTATTTT. It specifies CATSDTNRGDTQYF.

The chain recombines TRBV18 with TRBJ2-7; 7 bases are shared with TRBD2. J was trimmed by 6 bases and V by 6 bases; bases with no gene match: 11. Germline-derived CDR1 and CDR2 are KGHSH and LQKENI. This CDR3 contains 14 residues. CDR3 loop: CASSPFGGVIEQYF. DNA for the CDR3: TGTGCCAGCTCCCCTTTTGGGGGGGTGATCGAGCAGTACTTC.

The rearrangement uses TRBV4-1 and TRBJ2-4, with 7 nucleotides matching TRBD1. This CDR3 has 18 amino acids. J was trimmed by 0 bases and V by 0 bases; bases with no gene match: 8. CDR1 is MGHRA, CDR2 YSYEKL, per germline. The CDR3 sequence is CASSQEINRGLAKNIQYF. The CDR3 DNA follows: TGCGCCAGCAGCCAAGAAATCAACAGGGGTCTAGCCAAAAACATTCAGTACTTC.

This clonotype showed up just a few times. This chain uses TRBV27 with TRBJ2-7, with 7 bases that match TRBD1. The germline CDR1 and CDR2 sequences are MNHEY and SMNVEV (reference sequence). CDR3 length equals 16 residues. V lost 3 bases to trimming and J lost 4 bases; unmatched junction nucleotides: 12. The CDR3 is CASSLQGGRLLYEQYF. The CDR3 nucleotides are TGTGCCAGCAGTTTGCAAGGGGGCCGTCTCTTGTACGAGCAGTACTTC.

The J gene is TRBJ1-2, the V gene TRBV30, with D possibly matching TRBD1 (6 bases). Between the trimmed V and J ends, which lost 3 bases and 1 base, there was a span of 12 bases. Looked up from germline, CDR1 is GTSNPN and CDR2 is SVGIG (reference sequence). This CDR3 has 14 residues. The CDR3 sequence is CAWSPGHINYGYTF. The CDR3 DNA reads as TGTGCCTGGAGCCCGGGACATATTAACTATGGCTACACCTTC.

This clonotype was seen a few times. The chain links TRBV24-1 to TRBJ2-2, with unresolved D. V shed 12 bases and J shed 3 bases, with 13 bases lying between them. Germline-derived CDR1 and CDR2 are KGHDR and SFDVKD. CDR3 length equals 13 residues. The DNA for the CDR3 is TGTGCCTCCGGTGGGGTTTACACCGGGGAGCTGTTTTTT. It codes for CASGGVYTGELFF.

The chain recombines TRBV3-1 with TRBJ2-1; the match to TRBD2 covers 7 bases. The V gene's germline CDR1 is LGHDT and CDR2 YNNKEL (reference sequence). The ends lost 3 bases at V and 13 bases at J; junction bases unmatched: 9. The CDR3 length is 13 residues. The CDR3 loop is CASSQTRDYLQFF. As DNA, the CDR3 is TGTGCCAGCAGCCAGACCCGGGACTACCTCCAGTTCTTC.

This clonotype appeared a few times. The chain is built from TRBV10-2 and TRBJ2-3; no reliable D call. V was cut by 0 bases and J by 1 base, with 14 bases left in between. Germline CDR1 reads WSHSY; CDR2 reads SAAADI. The CDR3 has 17 amino acids. This chain's CDR3 is CASSESWSHTGTDTQYF. The CDR3 DNA sequence: TGCGCCAGCAGTGAGTCCTGGTCGCACACTGGCACAGATACGCAGTATTTT.

The CDR3 loop reads CATSRVGTRGNEQFF. CDR3 nucleotides: TGTGCCACCAGCAGAGTTGGGACTAGGGGCAATGAGCAGTTCTTC. V usage is TRBV15 and J usage is TRBJ2-1; TRBD2 agrees at 8 bases. V was clipped by 1 base and J by 6 bases; unmatched bases: 5. Germline lookup yields CDR1 LNHNV and CDR2 YYDKDF (reference sequence). This CDR3 comprises 15 residues.

This sequence joins TRBV3-1 and TRBJ2-5, with a possible D match to TRBD1 (5 bases). The CDR3 runs 17 residues. V was clipped by 2 bases and J by 2 bases, with 18 bases between them. The germline V gene encodes CDR1 LGHDT and CDR2 YNNKEL (reference sequence). As DNA, the CDR3 is TGTGCCAGCAGCCAATGGGGCGCGAAATGGCCACAAGAGACCCAGTACTTC. It specifies CASSQWGAKWPQETQYF.

This clonotype was counted a few times. CDR3 residues: CSVARTGGQTQYF. CDR3 nucleotides: TGCAGCGTCGCCAGAACAGGGGGTCAGACCCAGTACTTC. V usage is TRBV29-1 and J usage is TRBJ2-5, with TRBD1 matching over 8 bases. This CDR3 comprises 13 residues. Looked up from germline, CDR1 is SQVTM and CDR2 is ANQGSEA. J lost 6 bases, V lost 6 bases, and 9 bases had no gene match.

The chain has TRBV5-5 and TRBJ2-3; 7 nucleotides line up with TRBD1. CDR1 is SGHKS and CDR2 is YYEKEE in the germline V gene (reference sequence). This CDR3 region has 15 residues. Trimming cost V 0 bases and J 6 bases; bases outside gene matches: 7. This CDR3 is CASSLVDRYSDTQYF. The CDR3, as DNA: TGTGCCAGCAGCTTGGTGGACAGGTATTCGGATACGCAGTATTTT.

The rearrangement links TRBV24-1 to TRBJ1-1; D call uncertain. The V gene's germline CDR1 is KGHDR and CDR2 SFDVKD. Trimming stripped 5 bases from V and 0 bases from J, with 6 bases between. The CDR3 loop spans 13 amino acids. Here the CDR3 reads CATSAAMNTEAFF. CDR3 bases: TGTGCCACCAGTGCAGCGATGAACACTGAAGCTTTCTTT.